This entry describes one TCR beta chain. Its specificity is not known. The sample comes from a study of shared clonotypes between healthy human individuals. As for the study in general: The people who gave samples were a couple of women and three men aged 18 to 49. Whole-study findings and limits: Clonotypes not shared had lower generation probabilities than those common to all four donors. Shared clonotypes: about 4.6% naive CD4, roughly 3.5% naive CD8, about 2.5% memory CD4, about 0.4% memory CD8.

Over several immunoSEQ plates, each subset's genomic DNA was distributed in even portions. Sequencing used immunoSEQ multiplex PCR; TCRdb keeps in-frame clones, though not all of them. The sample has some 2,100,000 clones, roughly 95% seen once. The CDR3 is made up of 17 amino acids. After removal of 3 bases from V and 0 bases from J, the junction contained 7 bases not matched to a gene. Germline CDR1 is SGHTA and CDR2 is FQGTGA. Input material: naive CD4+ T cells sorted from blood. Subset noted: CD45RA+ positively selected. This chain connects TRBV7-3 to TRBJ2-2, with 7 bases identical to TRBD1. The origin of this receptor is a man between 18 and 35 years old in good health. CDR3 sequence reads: CASSFSAGTANTGELFF. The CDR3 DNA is TGTGCCAGCAGCTTTTCCGCCGGGACAGCGAACACCGGGGAGCTGTTTTTT.